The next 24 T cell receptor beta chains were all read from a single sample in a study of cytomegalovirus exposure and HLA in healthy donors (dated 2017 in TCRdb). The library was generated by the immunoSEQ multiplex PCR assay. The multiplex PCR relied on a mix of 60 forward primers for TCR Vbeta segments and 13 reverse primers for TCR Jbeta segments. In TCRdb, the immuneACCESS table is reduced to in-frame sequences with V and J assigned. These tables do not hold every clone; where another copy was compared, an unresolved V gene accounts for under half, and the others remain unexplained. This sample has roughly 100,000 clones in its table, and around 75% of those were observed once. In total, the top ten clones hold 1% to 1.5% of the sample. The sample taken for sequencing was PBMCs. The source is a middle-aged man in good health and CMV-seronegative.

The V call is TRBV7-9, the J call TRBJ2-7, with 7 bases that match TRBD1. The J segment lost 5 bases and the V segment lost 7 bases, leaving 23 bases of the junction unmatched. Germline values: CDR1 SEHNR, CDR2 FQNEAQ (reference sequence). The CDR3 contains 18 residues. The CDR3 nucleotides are TGTGCCAGCACCCCCCTTGAGGCAGGGGGAGAGTTAGGTAACGAGCAGTACTTC. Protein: CASTPLEAGGELGNEQYF.

In nucleotides, the CDR3 is TGTGCCAGCAGTTTAGCGGGTCCTTCTGCTTCTGGAAACACCATATATTTT. It encodes CASSLAGPSASGNTIYF. J is TRBJ1-3 and V is TRBV28; D is uncertain. The CDR3 consists of 17 residues. V was trimmed by 2 bases and J by 1 base, leaving 15 bases between them. Germline CDR1 MDHEN, CDR2 SYDVKM.

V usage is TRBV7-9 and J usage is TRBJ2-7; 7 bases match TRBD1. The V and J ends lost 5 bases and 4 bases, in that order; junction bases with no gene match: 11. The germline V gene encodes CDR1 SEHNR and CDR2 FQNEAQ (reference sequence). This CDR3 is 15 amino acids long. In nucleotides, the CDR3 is TGTGCCAGCAGCCGTGCCGGGACAGCCATTTACGAGCAGTACTTC. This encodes CASSRAGTAIYEQYF.

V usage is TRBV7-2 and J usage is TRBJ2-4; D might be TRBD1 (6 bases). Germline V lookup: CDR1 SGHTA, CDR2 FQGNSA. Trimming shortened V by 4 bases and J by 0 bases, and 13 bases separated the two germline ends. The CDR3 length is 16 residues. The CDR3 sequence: CASSWGHVIAKNIQYF. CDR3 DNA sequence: TGTGCCAGCAGCTGGGGACACGTTATAGCCAAAAACATTCAGTACTTC.

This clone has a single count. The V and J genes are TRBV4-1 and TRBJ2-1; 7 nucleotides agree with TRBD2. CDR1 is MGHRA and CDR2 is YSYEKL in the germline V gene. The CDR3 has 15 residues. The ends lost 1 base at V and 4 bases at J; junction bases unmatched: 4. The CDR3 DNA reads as TGCGCCAGCAGCCAAGGGTGGGGGGGGTACAATGAGCAGTTCTTC. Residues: CASSQGWGGYNEQFF.

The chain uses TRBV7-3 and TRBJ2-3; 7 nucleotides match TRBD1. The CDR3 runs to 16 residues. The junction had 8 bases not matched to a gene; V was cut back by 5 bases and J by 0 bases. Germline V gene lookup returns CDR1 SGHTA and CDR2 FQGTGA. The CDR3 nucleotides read TGTGCCAGCAGCCTCCGACAGGGATCGAGCACAGATACGCAGTATTTT. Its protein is CASSLRQGSSTDTQYF. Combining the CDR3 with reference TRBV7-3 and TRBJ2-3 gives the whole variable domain GAGVSQTPSNKVTEKGKYVELRCDPISGHTALYWYRQSLGQGPEFLIYFQGTGAADDSGLPNDRFFAVRPEGSVSTLKIQRTERGDSAVYLCASSLRQGSSTDTQYFGPGTRLTVL.

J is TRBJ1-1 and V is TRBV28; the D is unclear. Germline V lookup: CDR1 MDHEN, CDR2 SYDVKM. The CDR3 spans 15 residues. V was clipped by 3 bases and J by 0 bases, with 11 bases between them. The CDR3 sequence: CASSFLRGMNTEAFF. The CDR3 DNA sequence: TGTGCCAGCAGTTTTCTACGGGGAATGAACACTGAAGCTTTCTTT.

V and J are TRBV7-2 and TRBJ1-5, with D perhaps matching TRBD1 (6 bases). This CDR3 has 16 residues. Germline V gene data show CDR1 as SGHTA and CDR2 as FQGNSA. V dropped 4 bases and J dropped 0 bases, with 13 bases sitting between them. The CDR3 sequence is CASSSGQPISNQPQHF. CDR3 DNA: TGTGCCAGCAGCTCAGGACAGCCTATTAGCAATCAGCCCCAGCATTTT.

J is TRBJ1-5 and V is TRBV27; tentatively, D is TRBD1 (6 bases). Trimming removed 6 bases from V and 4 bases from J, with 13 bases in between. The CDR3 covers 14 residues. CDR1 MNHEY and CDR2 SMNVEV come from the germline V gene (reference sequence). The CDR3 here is CASSLTGTNQPQHF. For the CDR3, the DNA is TGTGCCAGCAGCCTAACAGGGACAAATCAGCCCCAGCATTTT.

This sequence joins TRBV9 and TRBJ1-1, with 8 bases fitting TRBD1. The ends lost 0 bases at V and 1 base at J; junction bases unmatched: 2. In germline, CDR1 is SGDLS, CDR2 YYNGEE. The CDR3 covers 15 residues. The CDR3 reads CASSVEDRANTEAFF. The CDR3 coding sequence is TGTGCCAGCAGCGTAGAGGACAGGGCGAACACTGAAGCTTTCTTT.

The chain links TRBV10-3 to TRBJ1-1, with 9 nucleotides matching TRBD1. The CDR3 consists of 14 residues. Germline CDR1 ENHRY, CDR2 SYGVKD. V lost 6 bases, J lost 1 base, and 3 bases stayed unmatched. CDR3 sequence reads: CAIRGTGKNTEAFF. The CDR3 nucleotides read TGTGCCATCAGGGGGACAGGGAAGAACACTGAAGCTTTCTTT.

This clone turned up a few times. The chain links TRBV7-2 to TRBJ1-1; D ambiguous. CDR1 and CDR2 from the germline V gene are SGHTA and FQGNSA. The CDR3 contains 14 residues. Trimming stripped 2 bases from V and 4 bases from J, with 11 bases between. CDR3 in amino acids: CASSLSSWSTEAFF. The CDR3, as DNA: TGTGCCAGCAGCTTATCATCCTGGAGCACTGAAGCTTTCTTT.

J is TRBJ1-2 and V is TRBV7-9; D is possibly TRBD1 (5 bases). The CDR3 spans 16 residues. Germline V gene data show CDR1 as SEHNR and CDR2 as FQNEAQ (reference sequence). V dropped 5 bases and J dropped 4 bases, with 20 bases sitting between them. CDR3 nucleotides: TGTGCCAGCAGCACCGACCGGGCAGGGTTTGGCTATGGCTACACCTTC. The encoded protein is CASSTDRAGFGYGYTF.

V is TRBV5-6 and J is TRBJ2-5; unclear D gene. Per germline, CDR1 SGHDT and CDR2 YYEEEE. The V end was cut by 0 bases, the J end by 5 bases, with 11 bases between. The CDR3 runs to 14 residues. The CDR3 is CASSLVAVVETQYF. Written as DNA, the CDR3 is TGTGCCAGCAGCTTGGTGGCGGTGGTGGAGACCCAGTACTTC. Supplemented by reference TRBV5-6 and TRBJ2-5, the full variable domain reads DAGVTQSPTHLIKTRGQQVTLRCSPKSGHDTVSWYQQALGQGPQFIFQYYEEEERQRGNFPDRFSGHQFPNYSSELNVNALLLGDSALYLCASSLVAVVETQYFGPGTRLLVL.

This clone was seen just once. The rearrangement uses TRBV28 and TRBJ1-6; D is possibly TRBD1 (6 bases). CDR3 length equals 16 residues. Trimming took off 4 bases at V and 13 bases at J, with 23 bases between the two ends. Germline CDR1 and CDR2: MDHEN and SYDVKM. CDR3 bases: TGTGCCAGCAGTTCATCCTGGACAGAGGATACAACCCCCCTCCACTTT. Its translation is CASSSSWTEDTTPLHF. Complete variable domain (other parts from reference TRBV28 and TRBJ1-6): DVKVTQSSRYLVKRTGEKVFLECVQDMDHENMFWYRQDPGLGLRLIYFSYDVKMKEKGDIPEGYSVSREKKERFSLILESASTNQTSMYLCASSSSWTEDTTPLHFGNGTRLTVT.

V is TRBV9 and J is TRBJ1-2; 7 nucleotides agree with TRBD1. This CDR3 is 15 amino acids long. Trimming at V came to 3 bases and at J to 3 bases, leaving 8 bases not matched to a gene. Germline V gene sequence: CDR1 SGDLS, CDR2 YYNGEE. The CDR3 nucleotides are TGTGCCAGCAGCGAAGGGGCAGGGGGACACTATGGCTACACCTTC. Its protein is CASSEGAGGHYGYTF.

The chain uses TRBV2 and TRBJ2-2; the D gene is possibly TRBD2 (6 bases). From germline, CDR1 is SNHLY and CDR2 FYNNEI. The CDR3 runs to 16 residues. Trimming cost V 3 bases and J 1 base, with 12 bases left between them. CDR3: CASSEGGTWNTGELFF. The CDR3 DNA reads TGTGCCAGCAGTGAGGGCGGGACTTGGAACACCGGGGAGCTGTTTTTT.

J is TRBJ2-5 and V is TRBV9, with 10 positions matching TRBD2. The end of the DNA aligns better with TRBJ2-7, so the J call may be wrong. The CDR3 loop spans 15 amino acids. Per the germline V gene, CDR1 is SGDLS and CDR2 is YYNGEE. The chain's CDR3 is CASSPRTSGTYEQYF. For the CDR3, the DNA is TGTGCCAGCAGCCCCCGGACTAGCGGCACCTACGAGCAGTACTTC.

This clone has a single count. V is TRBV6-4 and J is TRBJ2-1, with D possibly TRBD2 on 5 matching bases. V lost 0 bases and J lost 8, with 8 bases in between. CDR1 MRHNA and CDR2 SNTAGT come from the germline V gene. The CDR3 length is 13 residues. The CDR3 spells CASSDSEVHEQFF. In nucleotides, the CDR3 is TGTGCCAGCAGTGACTCGGAGGTACATGAGCAGTTCTTC.

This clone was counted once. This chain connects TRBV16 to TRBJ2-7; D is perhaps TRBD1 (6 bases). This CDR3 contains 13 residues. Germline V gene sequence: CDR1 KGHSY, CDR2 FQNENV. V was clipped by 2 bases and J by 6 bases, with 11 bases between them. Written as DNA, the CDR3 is TGTGCCAGCAGCCAAGGCAGGGGTGGCGAGCAGTACTTC. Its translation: CASSQGRGGEQYF.

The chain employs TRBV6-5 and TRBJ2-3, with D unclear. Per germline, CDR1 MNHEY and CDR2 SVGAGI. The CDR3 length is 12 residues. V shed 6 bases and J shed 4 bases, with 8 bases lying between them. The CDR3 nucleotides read TGTGCCAGCAGCCGAGAGGCAGATACGCAGTATTTT. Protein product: CASSREADTQYF.

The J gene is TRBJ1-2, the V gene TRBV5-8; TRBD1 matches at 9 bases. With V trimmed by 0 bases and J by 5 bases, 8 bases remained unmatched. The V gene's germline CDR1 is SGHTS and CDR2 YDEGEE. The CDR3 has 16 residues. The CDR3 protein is CASSLEAGTGLYGYTF. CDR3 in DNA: TGTGCCAGCAGCTTGGAAGCAGGGACAGGGTTGTATGGCTACACCTTC.

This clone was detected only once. The CDR3: CASSLDRYNSPLHF. As DNA, the CDR3 is TGCGCCAGCAGCTTGGACAGGTATAATTCACCCCTCCACTTT. The V and J genes are TRBV5-1 and TRBJ1-6; possibly TRBD1 for D (5 bases). Per the germline V gene, CDR1 is SGHRS and CDR2 is YFSETQ. The CDR3 covers 14 residues. Between the trimmed V and J ends, which lost 0 bases and 4 bases, there was a span of 5 bases.

CDR3 nucleotide sequence: TGTGCCAGCAGCCGACGGGGACTCACTGAAGCTTTCTTT. This translates into CASSRRGLTEAFF. The rearrangement joins TRBV27 to TRBJ1-1, with D maybe TRBD1 (5 bases). Germline assignment: CDR1 MNHEY and CDR2 SMNVEV (reference sequence). V was shortened by 6 bases and J by 4 bases, with 12 bases between the two germline ends. The CDR3 has 13 amino acids.